Below are 6 T cell receptor beta chains sequenced from a single sample in a study of T cell responses to AZD1222 COVID-19 vaccine. Measured with immunoSEQ multiplex PCR; TCRdb has only the in-frame clones, and not every one. The sample lists 70,000 to 80,000 clones, around 80% seen once, with 47% in the top ten. The sample was peripheral blood, taken 28 days after the second AZD1222 dose. The receptors here all came from an adult who received the AZD1222 COVID-19 vaccine.

The chain joins TRBV12-3 or TRBV12-4 to TRBJ1-4, with TRBD1 matching over 7 bases. This CDR3 is 11 amino acids long. V was pared by 5 bases and J by 16 bases, with 7 bases of the junction left unmatched. The CDR3 spells CASSNRGPSFF. For the CDR3, the DNA is TGTGCCAGCAGTAACAGGGGCCCTTCGTTTTTT.

This clone appeared a few times. The V call is TRBV3-1 (or the pseudogene TRBV3-2), the J call TRBJ2-7, with 7 bases lining up with TRBD1. This CDR3 spans 14 amino acids. CDR1 and CDR2 (germline): LGHDT, YNNKEL (reference sequence). With V trimmed by 4 bases and J by 7 bases, 10 bases remained unmatched. This chain's CDR3 is CASSLRDRPFEQYF. In DNA form, the CDR3 reads TGTGCCAGCAGCCTCCGGGACAGACCCTTTGAGCAGTACTTC.

This clone was picked up a small number of times. DNA for the CDR3: TGTGCCAGCAGTGGGACAGACGATTTCTTAGCCAAAAACATTCAGTACTTC. Encoded protein: CASSGTDDFLAKNIQYF. This sequence joins TRBV27 and TRBJ2-4, with TRBD1 matching 7 bases. Germline CDR1 and CDR2: MNHEY and SMNVEV (reference sequence). The ends lost 5 bases at V and 0 bases at J; junction bases unmatched: 10. The CDR3 runs to 17 residues.

This clone came up a few times. CDR3 bases: TGTGCCAGCAGTTTAGGGACAGGGAATCAGCCCCAGCATTTT. This sequence encodes CASSLGTGNQPQHF. V usage is TRBV28 and J usage is TRBJ1-5; TRBD1 agrees at 9 bases. From germline, CDR1 is MDHEN and CDR2 SYDVKM. Trimming took 2 bases from V and 4 from J; bases not matched to a gene: 0. The CDR3 contains 14 residues. Complete variable domain (other parts from reference TRBV28 and TRBJ1-5): DVKVTQSSRYLVKRTGEKVFLECVQDMDHENMFWYRQDPGLGLRLIYFSYDVKMKEKGDIPEGYSVSREKKERFSLILESASTNQTSMYLCASSLGTGNQPQHFGDGTRLSIL.

The rearrangement links TRBV30 to TRBJ2-3; TRBD2 matches at 10 bases. This CDR3 has 13 residues. The germline CDR1 and CDR2 sequences are GTSNPN and SVGIG (reference sequence). V dropped 5 bases and J dropped 4; count of bases not matched to a gene: 3. Here the CDR3 reads CAWERGGADTQYF. In nucleotides, the CDR3 is TGTGCCTGGGAGCGGGGGGGGGCAGATACGCAGTATTTT. Together with reference TRBV30 and TRBJ2-3, the CDR3 gives the full variable domain: SQTIHQWPATLVQPVGSPLSLECTVEGTSNPNLYWYRQAAGRGLQLLFYSVGIGQISSEVPQNLSASRPQDRQFILSSKKLLLSDSGFYLCAWERGGADTQYFGPGTRLTVL.

This sequence joins TRBV2 and TRBJ2-3; TRBD2 agrees at 7 bases. There are 14 residues in the CDR3. J was trimmed by 6 bases and V by 6 bases; bases with no gene match: 9. The germline V gene encodes CDR1 SNHLY and CDR2 FYNNEI. Written as DNA, the CDR3 is TGTGCCAGCAGACTAGCGCCCGAGCGGGATACGCAGTATTTT. Its translation: CASRLAPERDTQYF. Full variable domain (rest looked up from reference TRBV2 and TRBJ2-3): EPEVTQTPSHQVTQMGQEVILRCVPISNHLYFYWYRQILGQKVEFLVSFYNNEISEKSEIFDDQFSVERPDGSNFTLKIRSTKLEDSAMYFCASRLAPERDTQYFGPGTRLTVL.